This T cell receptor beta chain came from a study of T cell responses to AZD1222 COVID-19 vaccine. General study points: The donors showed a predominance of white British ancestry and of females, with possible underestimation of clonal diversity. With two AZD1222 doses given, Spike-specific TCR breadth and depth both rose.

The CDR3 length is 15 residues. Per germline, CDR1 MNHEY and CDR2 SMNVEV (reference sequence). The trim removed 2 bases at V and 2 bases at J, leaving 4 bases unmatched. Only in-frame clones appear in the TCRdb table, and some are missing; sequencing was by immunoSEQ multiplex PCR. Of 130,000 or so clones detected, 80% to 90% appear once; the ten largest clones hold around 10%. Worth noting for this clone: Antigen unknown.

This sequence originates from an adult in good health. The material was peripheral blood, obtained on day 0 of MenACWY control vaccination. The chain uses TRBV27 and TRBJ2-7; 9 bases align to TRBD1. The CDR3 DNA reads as TGTGCCAGCAGTTTAACAGGGGGCTCTACCTACGAGCAGTACTTC. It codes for CASSLTGGSTYEQYF.